Following are 27 T cell receptor beta chains from one sample sequenced in a study of blood T cell repertoires in COVID-19 (TCRdb year 2020). Library generation was performed with the immunoSEQ multiplex PCR assay. Held by TCRdb, this immuneACCESS table contains in-frame sequences only and omits some clones. Under half of the omission traces to an unresolved V gene where checked; the cause of the rest is unknown. For this sample there are about 74,000 clones; around three quarters appear just once. The top ten constitute around a sixth of the sample. Material for sequencing was peripheral blood. Receptors were obtained from a human donor in a cohort sampled during active COVID-19.

The chain joins TRBV11-2 to TRBJ1-2; 8 nucleotides line up with TRBD1. The trim removed 5 bases at V and 0 bases at J, leaving 8 bases unmatched. The germline V gene encodes CDR1 SGHAT and CDR2 FQNNGV. The CDR3 has 16 amino acids. Here the CDR3 reads CASSPGQGLSNYGYTF. The DNA of the CDR3 is TGTGCCAGCAGCCCCGGACAGGGCCTTTCTAACTATGGCTACACCTTC. The variable domain in full, with the rest retrieved from reference TRBV11-2 and TRBJ1-2, is EAGVAQSPRYKIIEKRQSVAFWCNPISGHATLYWYQQILGQGPKLLIQFQNNGVVDDSQLPKDRFSAERLKGVDSTLKIQPAKLEDSAVYLCASSPGQGLSNYGYTFGSGTRLTVV.

The chain employs TRBV5-1 and TRBJ2-6; D might be TRBD2 (7 bases). Germline-derived CDR1 and CDR2 are SGHRS and YFSETQ. The CDR3 consists of 18 residues. V lost 0 bases and J lost 0, with 13 bases in between. CDR3 region: CASSLDGGPGSGANVLTF. The CDR3 DNA is TGCGCCAGCAGCTTGGACGGGGGGCCCGGCTCTGGGGCCAACGTCCTGACTTTC.

The CDR3 sequence is CASSVETGVSSYEQYF. The CDR3 DNA is TGTGCCAGCAGCGTAGAAACAGGGGTTAGCTCCTACGAGCAGTACTTC. The V call is TRBV9, the J call TRBJ2-7; 7 positions match TRBD1. From germline, CDR1 is SGDLS and CDR2 YYNGEE. The V and J ends lost 0 bases and 0 bases, in that order; junction bases with no gene match: 6. The CDR3 is made up of 16 amino acids.

This clone has only a few counts. The chain recombines TRBV5-5 with TRBJ2-3; weak D call: TRBD1 (7 bases). Trimming left V 1 base short and J 5 bases short, with 8 bases between. Germline V gene data show CDR1 as SGHKS and CDR2 as YYEKEE (reference sequence). The CDR3 sequence is 13 residues long. The CDR3 reads CASSLQGGDTQYF. CDR3 DNA sequence: TGTGCCAGCAGCTTGCAGGGGGGAGATACGCAGTATTTT. Complete variable domain (other parts from reference TRBV5-5 and TRBJ2-3): DAGVTQSPTHLIKTRGQQVTLRCSPISGHKSVSWYQQVLGQGPQFIFQYYEKEERGRGNFPDRFSARQFPNYSSELNVNALLLGDSALYLCASSLQGGDTQYFGPGTRLTVL.

The rearrangement uses TRBV7-9 and TRBJ2-2; 9 bases align to TRBD1. This CDR3 comprises 16 residues. The V segment lost 10 bases and the J segment 3 bases; nucleotides outside the gene matches: 12. Germline V gene lookup returns CDR1 SEHNR and CDR2 FQNEAQ (reference sequence). CDR3 amino acids: CANPNRDRVDTGELFF. DNA of the CDR3: TGTGCCAATCCGAACCGGGACAGGGTCGACACCGGGGAGCTGTTTTTT. Supplemented by reference TRBV7-9 and TRBJ2-2, the full variable domain reads DTGVSQNPRHKITKRGQNVTFRCDPISEHNRLYWYRQTLGQGPEFLTYFQNEAQLEKSRLLSDRFSAERPKGSFSTLEIQRTEQGDSAMYLCANPNRDRVDTGELFFGEGSRLTVL.

The V gene is TRBV5-8, the J gene TRBJ1-3; D gene ambiguous. Trimming took 4 bases from V and 8 from J, leaving 13 bases between them. CDR1 is SGHTS, CDR2 YDEGEE, per germline. The CDR3 consists of 13 residues. CDR3 protein: CASSPVGLHTIYF. The CDR3 coding sequence is TGTGCCAGCAGCCCGGTGGGCCTGCACACCATATATTTT.

V usage is TRBV5-1 and J usage is TRBJ1-4, with 8 bases that match TRBD1. V shed 4 bases, J shed 7 bases, and the junction held 6 bases outside the gene matches. Germline CDR1 is SGHRS and CDR2 is YFSETQ. The CDR3 contains 14 residues. The CDR3 protein is CASSDGQGGEKLFF. DNA for the CDR3: TGCGCCAGCAGCGACGGACAGGGCGGTGAAAAACTGTTTTTT.

This rearrangement joins TRBV6-5 to TRBJ2-5; 7 nucleotides match TRBD2. This CDR3 has 14 residues. From germline, CDR1 is MNHEY and CDR2 SVGAGI. With 8 bases clipped from V and 6 bases from J, the junction kept 12 bases outside the gene matches. CDR3 sequence (DNA): TGTGCCAGCCAACCGGGAGGACGACAAAAGACCCAGTACTTC. Translation: CASQPGGRQKTQYF.

The chain is built from TRBV5-1 and TRBJ2-7, with 8 bases aligning to TRBD2. CDR1 is SGHRS, CDR2 YFSETQ, per germline. This CDR3 is 14 amino acids long. The J segment lost 5 bases and the V segment lost 4 bases, leaving 8 bases of the junction unmatched. The CDR3 sequence is CASSPSGLADEQYF. In DNA form, the CDR3 reads TGCGCCAGCAGCCCGTCCGGACTAGCCGACGAGCAGTACTTC.

This chain links TRBV10-3 with TRBJ1-4; D remains ambiguous. V gave up 2 bases and J gave up 8 bases, with 12 bases separating them. The germline gives CDR1 ENHRY, CDR2 SYGVKD. This CDR3 has 14 residues. In DNA form, the CDR3 reads TGTGCCATCAGTGAGAAGAGGGATGAGGAAAAACTGTTTTTT. The encoded protein is CAISEKRDEEKLFF.

The chain has TRBV13 and TRBJ2-7; 11 nucleotides match TRBD2. The germline CDR1 and CDR2 sequences are PRHDT and FYEKMQ (reference sequence). CDR3 length: 15 residues. J gave up 2 bases and V 5 bases, and 5 bases lay outside the gene matches. The CDR3 is CASSPLAGGTYEQYF. The DNA of the CDR3 is TGTGCCAGCAGCCCCCTAGCGGGAGGTACCTACGAGCAGTACTTC.

The rearrangement joins TRBV5-6 to TRBJ2-1; 9 bases agree with TRBD1. Germline V gene sequence: CDR1 SGHDT, CDR2 YYEEEE. The CDR3 is made up of 15 amino acids. V lost 3 bases to trimming and J lost 2 bases; unmatched junction nucleotides: 3. This chain's CDR3 is CASSSTGGAYNEQFF. CDR3 nucleotide sequence: TGTGCCAGCAGCTCTACAGGGGGCGCCTACAATGAGCAGTTCTTC.

This clone was counted once. The V and J genes are TRBV6-5 and TRBJ1-1; D is undetermined. The CDR3 covers 11 residues. CDR1 MNHEY and CDR2 SVGAGI come from the germline V gene. Trimming left V 8 bases short and J 7 bases short, with 11 bases between. CDR3 sequence reads: CASPDYSEAFF. CDR3 coding DNA: TGTGCCAGCCCCGATTATAGTGAAGCTTTCTTT.

The chain joins TRBV2 to TRBJ1-4, with D tentatively TRBD1 (5 bases). CDR1 and CDR2 from the germline V gene are SNHLY and FYNNEI. This CDR3 contains 15 residues. Trimming cost V 6 bases and J 4 bases, with 15 bases left between them. The CDR3 loop is CASSLLGVINEKLFF. CDR3 DNA sequence: TGTGCCAGCAGCCTCCTAGGGGTTATTAATGAAAAACTGTTTTTT.

This chain links TRBV5-4 with TRBJ2-7; 8 bases line up with TRBD2. CDR3 length: 16 residues. J was trimmed by 5 bases and V by 3 bases; bases with no gene match: 13. CDR1 and CDR2 from the germline V gene are SGHNT and YYREEE (reference sequence). Written as DNA, the CDR3 is TGTGCCAGCAGCTCCGTAGCGGGAAAGGATAAGGACGAGCAGTACTTC. Protein product: CASSSVAGKDKDEQYF.

This chain links TRBV5-4 with TRBJ2-4; tentatively, D is TRBD1 (6 bases). Germline lookup yields CDR1 SGHNT and CDR2 YYREEE (reference sequence). The CDR3 has 16 residues. V lost 1 base and J lost 8, with 19 bases in between. The chain's CDR3 is CASSLSRPLGADIQYF. In nucleotides, the CDR3 is TGTGCCAGCAGCTTGAGTCGGCCCCTGGGGGCGGACATTCAGTACTTC.

There are many counts of this clone. The chain couples TRBV5-4 to TRBJ2-5; the match to TRBD2 covers 11 bases. The J segment lost 1 base and the V segment lost 2 bases, leaving 7 bases of the junction unmatched. CDR1 and CDR2 (germline): SGHNT, YYREEE (reference sequence). This CDR3 has 17 amino acids. This CDR3 is CASSFGLAGGLQETQYF. CDR3 sequence (DNA): TGTGCCAGCAGCTTCGGTCTAGCGGGAGGACTCCAAGAGACCCAGTACTTC.

There are a few counts of this clone. The chain couples TRBV27 to TRBJ2-1; D remains ambiguous. The germline gives CDR1 MNHEY, CDR2 SMNVEV (reference sequence). The CDR3 runs 14 residues. The V end lost 6 bases, the J end lost 6 bases, and 15 bases lay between the germline ends. DNA for the CDR3: TGTGCCAGCAGCCCGTTGGTGAGCCCCAATGAGCAGTTCTTC. Amino acids: CASSPLVSPNEQFF.

Here the CDR3 reads CASWREGYEQYF. The CDR3 DNA follows: TGTGCCAGCTGGCGGGAGGGGTACGAGCAGTACTTC. V is TRBV3-1 (or the pseudogene TRBV3-2) and J is TRBJ2-7; 9 bases map to TRBD2. Germline V gives CDR1 LGHDT, CDR2 YNNKEL (reference sequence). V was clipped by 8 bases and J by 4 bases; unmatched bases: 3. The CDR3 sequence is 12 residues long.

The chain carries TRBV4-1 and TRBJ2-6, with D perhaps TRBD1 (6 bases). The germline V gene has CDR1 MGHRA and CDR2 YSYEKL. There are 18 residues in the CDR3. V was pared by 0 bases and J by 1 base, with 13 bases between. CDR3 sequence (DNA): TGCGCCAGCAGCCAAGACGGACAGCGGTCGTCTGGGGCCAACGTCCTGACTTTC. As protein: CASSQDGQRSSGANVLTF.

The genes are TRBV19 and TRBJ2-5, with TRBD2 matching 13 bases. Losses at the gene ends were 4 bases for V and 5 bases for J; bases not matched to a gene: 10. CDR3 length: 17 residues. Germline V gene lookup returns CDR1 LNHDA and CDR2 SQIVND (reference sequence). The DNA for the CDR3 is TGTGCCAGTAGTAGACTAGCGGGAGGTCTTACGGGGGAGACCCAGTACTTC. Translating gives CASSRLAGGLTGETQYF.

This chain connects TRBV15 to TRBJ1-2; D may be TRBD1 (6 bases). This CDR3 spans 15 amino acids. The ends were cut back, 3 bases at V and 5 bases at J, with 16 bases in the middle. Germline lookup yields CDR1 LNHNV and CDR2 YYDKDF (reference sequence). CDR3 loop: CATSRVGQTNYGYTF. CDR3 in DNA: TGTGCCACCAGCAGGGTTGGACAGACCAATTATGGCTACACCTTC. Full variable domain (rest looked up from reference TRBV15 and TRBJ1-2): DAMVIQNPRYQVTQFGKPVTLSCSQTLNHNVMYWYQQKSSQAPKLLFHYYDKDFNNEADTPDNFQSRRPNTSFCFLDIRSPGLGDTAMYLCATSRVGQTNYGYTFGSGTRLTVV.

The V call is TRBV10-1, the J call TRBJ1-2; tentative D call: TRBD1 (5 bases). The CDR3 spans 15 residues. Looked up from germline, CDR1 is WNHNN and CDR2 is SYGVQD (reference sequence). V lost 7 bases and J 2 bases, leaving 17 bases between the germline ends. This CDR3 reads CASNLVMTENYGYTF. The CDR3 DNA reads as TGCGCCAGCAACCTAGTGATGACAGAAAACTATGGCTACACCTTC.

The chain employs TRBV11-2 and TRBJ2-7; 8 nucleotides agree with TRBD1. The germline gives CDR1 SGHAT, CDR2 FQNNGV. J gave up 2 bases and V 7 bases, and 4 bases lay outside the gene matches. The CDR3 covers 13 residues. CDR3 in amino acids: CASTWDRTYEQYF. As DNA, the CDR3 is TGTGCCAGCACCTGGGACAGGACCTACGAGCAGTACTTC. The variable domain in full, with the rest retrieved from reference TRBV11-2 and TRBJ2-7, is EAGVAQSPRYKIIEKRQSVAFWCNPISGHATLYWYQQILGQGPKLLIQFQNNGVVDDSQLPKDRFSAERLKGVDSTLKIQPAKLEDSAVYLCASTWDRTYEQYFGPGTRLTVT.

The chain is built from TRBV12-3 or TRBV12-4 and TRBJ2-7; D possibly corresponds to TRBD1 (5 bases). The V gene lost 5 bases and the J gene lost 4 bases, with 6 bases spanning the gap. This CDR3 has 11 residues. CDR3: CASSGAYEQYF. Written as DNA, the CDR3 is TGTGCCAGCAGTGGGGCTTACGAGCAGTACTTC.

This clone occurred once. This chain connects TRBV7-2 to TRBJ1-1; D gene ambiguous. Germline CDR1 SGHTA, CDR2 FQGNSA. The CDR3 has 13 residues. Trimming removed 5 bases at V and 2 bases at J, with 9 bases between. CDR3 region: CASSPYINTEAFF. The CDR3 DNA sequence: TGTGCCAGCAGCCCTTATATCAACACTGAAGCTTTCTTT.

The CDR3 DNA reads TGTGCCAGTAGTATTTCTGGCAGGGCAAACGCTGGGGCCAACGTCCTGACTTTC. It encodes CASSISGRANAGANVLTF. The chain has TRBV19 and TRBJ2-6, with D possibly TRBD1 on 5 matching bases. The V gene's germline CDR1 is LNHDA and CDR2 SQIVND (reference sequence). V was cut by 3 bases and J by 2 bases, with 17 bases left in between. This CDR3 has 18 residues.